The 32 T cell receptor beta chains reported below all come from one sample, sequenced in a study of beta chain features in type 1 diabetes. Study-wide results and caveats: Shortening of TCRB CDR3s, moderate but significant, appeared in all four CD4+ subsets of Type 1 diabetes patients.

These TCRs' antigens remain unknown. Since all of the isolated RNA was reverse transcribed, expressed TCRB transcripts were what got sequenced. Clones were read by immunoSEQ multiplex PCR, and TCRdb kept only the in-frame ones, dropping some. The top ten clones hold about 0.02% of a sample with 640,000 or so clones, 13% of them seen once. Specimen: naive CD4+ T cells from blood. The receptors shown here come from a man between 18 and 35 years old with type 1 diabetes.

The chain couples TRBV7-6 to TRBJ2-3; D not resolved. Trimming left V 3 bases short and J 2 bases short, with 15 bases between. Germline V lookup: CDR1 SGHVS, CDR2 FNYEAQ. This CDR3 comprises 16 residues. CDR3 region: CASSFIGGDYTDTQYF. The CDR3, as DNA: TGTGCCAGCAGCTTTATTGGTGGGGATTACACAGATACGCAGTATTTT.

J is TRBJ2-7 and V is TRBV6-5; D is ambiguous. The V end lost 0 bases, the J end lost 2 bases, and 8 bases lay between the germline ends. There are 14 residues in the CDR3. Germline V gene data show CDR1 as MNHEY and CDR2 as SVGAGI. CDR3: CASSYSAVTYEQYF. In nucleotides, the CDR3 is TGTGCCAGCAGTTACTCGGCGGTCACCTACGAGCAGTACTTC.

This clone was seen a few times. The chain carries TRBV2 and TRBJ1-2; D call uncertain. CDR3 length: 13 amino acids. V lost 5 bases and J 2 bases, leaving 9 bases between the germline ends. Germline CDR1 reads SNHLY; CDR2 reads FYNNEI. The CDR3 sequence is CASSPGANYGYTF. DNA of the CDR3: TGTGCCAGCAGTCCGGGAGCAAACTATGGCTACACCTTC.

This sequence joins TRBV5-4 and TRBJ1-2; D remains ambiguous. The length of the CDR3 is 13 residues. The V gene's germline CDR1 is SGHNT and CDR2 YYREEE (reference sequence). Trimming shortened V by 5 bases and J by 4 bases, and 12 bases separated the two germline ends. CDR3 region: CASSYTSGYGYTF. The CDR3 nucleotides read TGTGCCAGCAGTTATACCTCGGGCTATGGCTACACCTTC.

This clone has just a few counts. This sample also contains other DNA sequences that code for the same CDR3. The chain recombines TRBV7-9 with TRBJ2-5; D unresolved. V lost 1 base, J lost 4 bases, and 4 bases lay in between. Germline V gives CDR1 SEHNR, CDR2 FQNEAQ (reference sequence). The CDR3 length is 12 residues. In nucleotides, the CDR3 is TGTGCCAGCAGCTTAGTCGGAGAGACCCAGTACTTC. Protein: CASSLVGETQYF.

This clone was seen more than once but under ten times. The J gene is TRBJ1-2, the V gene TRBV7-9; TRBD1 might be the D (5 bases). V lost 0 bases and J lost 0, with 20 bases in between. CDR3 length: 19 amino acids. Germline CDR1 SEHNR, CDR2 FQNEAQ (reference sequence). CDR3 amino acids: CASSLAVPRGVLANYGYTF. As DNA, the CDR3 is TGTGCCAGCAGCTTAGCCGTCCCCAGAGGGGTCCTAGCTAACTATGGCTACACCTTC.

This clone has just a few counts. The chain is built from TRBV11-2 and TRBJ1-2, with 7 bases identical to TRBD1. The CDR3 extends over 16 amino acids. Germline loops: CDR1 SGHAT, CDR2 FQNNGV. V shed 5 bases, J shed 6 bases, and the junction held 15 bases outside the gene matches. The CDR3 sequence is CASSTRQGPLSDGYTF. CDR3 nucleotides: TGTGCCAGCAGCACACGACAGGGACCACTGAGTGATGGCTACACCTTC.

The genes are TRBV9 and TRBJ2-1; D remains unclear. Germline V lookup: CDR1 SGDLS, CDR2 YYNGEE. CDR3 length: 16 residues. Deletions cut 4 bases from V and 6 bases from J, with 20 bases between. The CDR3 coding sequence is TGTGCCAGCAGCCTCTCTTCGGCATATGGCGCCAATGAGCAGTTCTTC. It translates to CASSLSSAYGANEQFF.

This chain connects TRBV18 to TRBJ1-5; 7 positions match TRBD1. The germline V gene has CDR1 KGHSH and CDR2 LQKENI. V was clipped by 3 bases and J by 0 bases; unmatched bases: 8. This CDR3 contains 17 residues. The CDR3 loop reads CASSPTGQSYSNQPQHF. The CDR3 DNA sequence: TGTGCCAGCTCACCGACGGGACAGTCTTATAGCAATCAGCCCCAGCATTTT.

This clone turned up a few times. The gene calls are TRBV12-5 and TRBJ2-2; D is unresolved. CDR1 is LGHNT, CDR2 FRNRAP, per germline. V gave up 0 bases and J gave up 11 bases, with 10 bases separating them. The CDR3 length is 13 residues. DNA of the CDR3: TGTGCTAGTGGTTTGGTACGATGGGGAGAGCTGTTTTTT. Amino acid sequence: CASGLVRWGELFF.

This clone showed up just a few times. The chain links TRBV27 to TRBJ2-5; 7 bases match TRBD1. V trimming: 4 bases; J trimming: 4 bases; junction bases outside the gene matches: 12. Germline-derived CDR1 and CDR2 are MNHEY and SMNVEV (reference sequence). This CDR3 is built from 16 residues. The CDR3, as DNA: TGTGCCAGCAGTTCCCTCCGGACAGGACCGAGAGAGACCCAGTACTTC. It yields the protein CASSSLRTGPRETQYF.

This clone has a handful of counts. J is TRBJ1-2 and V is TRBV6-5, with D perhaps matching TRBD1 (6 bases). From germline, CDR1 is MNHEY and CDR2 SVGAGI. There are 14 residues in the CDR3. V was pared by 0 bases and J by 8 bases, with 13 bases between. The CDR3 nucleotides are TGTGCCAGCAGTTACTCTACGGGGGGCTCCGGCTACACCTTC. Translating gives CASSYSTGGSGYTF.

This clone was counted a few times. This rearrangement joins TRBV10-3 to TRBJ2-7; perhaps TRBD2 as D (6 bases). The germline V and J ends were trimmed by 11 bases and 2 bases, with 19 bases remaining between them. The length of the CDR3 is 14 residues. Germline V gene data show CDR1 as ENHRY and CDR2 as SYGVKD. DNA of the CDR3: TGTGCCTCCAATCCGAGGAGGGGAACCTACGAGCAGTACTTC. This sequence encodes CASNPRRGTYEQYF.

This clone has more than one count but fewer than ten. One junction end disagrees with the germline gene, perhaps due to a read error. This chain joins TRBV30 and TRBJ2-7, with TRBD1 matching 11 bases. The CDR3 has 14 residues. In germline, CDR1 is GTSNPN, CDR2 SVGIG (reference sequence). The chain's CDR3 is CACSPRTGGIEKYF. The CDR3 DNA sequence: TGTGCCTGCTCACCCCGGACAGGGGGCATCGAGAAGTACTTC.

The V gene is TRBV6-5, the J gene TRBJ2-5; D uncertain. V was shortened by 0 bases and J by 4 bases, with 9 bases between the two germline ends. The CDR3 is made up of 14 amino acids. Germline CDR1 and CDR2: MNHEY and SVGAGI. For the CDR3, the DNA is TGTGCCAGCAGTTACTCGATATCAGGAGAGACCCAGTACTTC. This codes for CASSYSISGETQYF.

In DNA, the CDR3 is TGTGCCTCGAGGGGGACTAGCGGAACGAACACCGGGGAGCTGTTTTTT. Protein product: CASRGTSGTNTGELFF. This chain joins TRBV7-8 and TRBJ2-2, with TRBD2 matching 11 bases. There are 16 residues in the CDR3. CDR1 and CDR2 from the germline V gene are SGHVS and FQNEAQ. V shed 11 bases and J 0 bases; nucleotides not matched to a gene: 8.

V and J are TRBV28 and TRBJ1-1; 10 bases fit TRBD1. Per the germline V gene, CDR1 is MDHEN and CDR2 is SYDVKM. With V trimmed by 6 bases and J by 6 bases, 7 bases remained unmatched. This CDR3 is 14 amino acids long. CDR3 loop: CASSSDRGFAEAFF. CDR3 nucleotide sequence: TGTGCCAGCAGCTCGGACAGGGGGTTTGCTGAAGCTTTCTTT. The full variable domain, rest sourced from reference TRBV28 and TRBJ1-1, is DVKVTQSSRYLVKRTGEKVFLECVQDMDHENMFWYRQDPGLGLRLIYFSYDVKMKEKGDIPEGYSVSREKKERFSLILESASTNQTSMYLCASSSDRGFAEAFFGQGTRLTVV.

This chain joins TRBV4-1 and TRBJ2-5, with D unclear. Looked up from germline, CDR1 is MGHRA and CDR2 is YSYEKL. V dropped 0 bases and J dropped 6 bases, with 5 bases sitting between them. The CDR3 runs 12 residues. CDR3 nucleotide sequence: TGCGCCAGCAGCCAAGAGAGTCAGACCCAGTACTTC. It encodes CASSQESQTQYF.

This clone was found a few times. The CDR3: CSAMRDDGYTF. DNA of the CDR3: TGCAGTGCTATGCGAGATGATGGCTACACCTTC. The chain joins TRBV20-1 to TRBJ1-2; D is undetermined. Trimming took 4 bases from V and 6 from J, leaving 9 bases between them. The V gene's germline CDR1 is DFQATT and CDR2 SNEGSKA (reference sequence). The CDR3 covers 11 residues.

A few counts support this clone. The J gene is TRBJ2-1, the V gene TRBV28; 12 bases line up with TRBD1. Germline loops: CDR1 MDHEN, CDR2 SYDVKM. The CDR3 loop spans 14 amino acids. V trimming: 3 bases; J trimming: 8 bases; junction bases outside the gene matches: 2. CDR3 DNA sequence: TGTGCCAGCAGTTTGGGACAGGGGGCCTATGAGCAGTTCTTC. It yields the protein CASSLGQGAYEQFF. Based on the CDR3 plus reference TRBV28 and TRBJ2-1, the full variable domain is DVKVTQSSRYLVKRTGEKVFLECVQDMDHENMFWYRQDPGLGLRLIYFSYDVKMKEKGDIPEGYSVSREKKERFSLILESASTNQTSMYLCASSLGQGAYEQFFGPGTRLTVL.

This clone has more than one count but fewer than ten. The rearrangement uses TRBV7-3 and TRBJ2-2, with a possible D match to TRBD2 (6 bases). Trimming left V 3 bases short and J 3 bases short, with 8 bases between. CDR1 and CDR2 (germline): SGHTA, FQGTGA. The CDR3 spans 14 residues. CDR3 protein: CASSLGLYTGELFF. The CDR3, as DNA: TGTGCCAGCAGCTTGGGACTTTACACCGGGGAGCTGTTTTTT. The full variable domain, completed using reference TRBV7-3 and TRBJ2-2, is GAGVSQTPSNKVTEKGKYVELRCDPISGHTALYWYRQSLGQGPEFLIYFQGTGAADDSGLPNDRFFAVRPEGSVSTLKIQRTERGDSAVYLCASSLGLYTGELFFGEGSRLTVL.

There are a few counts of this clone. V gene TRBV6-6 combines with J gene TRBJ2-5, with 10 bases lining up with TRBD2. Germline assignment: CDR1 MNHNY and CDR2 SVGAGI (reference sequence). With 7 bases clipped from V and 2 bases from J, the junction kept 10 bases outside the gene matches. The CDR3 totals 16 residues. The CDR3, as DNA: TGTGCCAGCACCTTAAAACTAGCGGGAAAACAAGAGACCCAGTACTTC. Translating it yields CASTLKLAGKQETQYF.

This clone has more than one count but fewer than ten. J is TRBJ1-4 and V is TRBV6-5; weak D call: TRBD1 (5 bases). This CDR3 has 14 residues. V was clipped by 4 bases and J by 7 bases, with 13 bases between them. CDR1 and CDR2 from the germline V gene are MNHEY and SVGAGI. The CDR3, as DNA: TGTGCCAGCAGTTCCCAGGGAGAAAGTGAAAAACTGTTTTTT. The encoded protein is CASSSQGESEKLFF.

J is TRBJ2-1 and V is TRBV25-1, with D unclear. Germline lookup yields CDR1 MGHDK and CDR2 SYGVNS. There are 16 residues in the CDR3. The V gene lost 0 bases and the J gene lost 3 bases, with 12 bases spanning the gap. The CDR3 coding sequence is TGTGCCAGCAGTGAATATAGGGCCGCAAACTACAATGAGCAGTTCTTC. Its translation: CASSEYRAANYNEQFF.

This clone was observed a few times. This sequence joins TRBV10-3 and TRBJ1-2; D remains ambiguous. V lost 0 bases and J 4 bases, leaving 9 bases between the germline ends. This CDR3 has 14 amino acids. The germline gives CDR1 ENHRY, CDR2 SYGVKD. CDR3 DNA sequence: TGTGCCATCAGTGAGTCGGGATCTGGCTATGGCTACACCTTC. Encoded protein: CAISESGSGYGYTF.

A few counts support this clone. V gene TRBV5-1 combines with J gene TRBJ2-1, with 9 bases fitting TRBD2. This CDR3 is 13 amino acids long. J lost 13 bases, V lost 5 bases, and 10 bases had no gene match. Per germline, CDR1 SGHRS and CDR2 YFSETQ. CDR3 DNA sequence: TGCGCCAGCAGTACCACCAGACTAGCGGATCAGTTCTTC. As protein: CASSTTRLADQFF.

CDR3 protein: CASSVIGSSSGELFF. The DNA for the CDR3 is TGTGCCAGCAGCGTAATCGGTAGCTCGTCCGGGGAGCTGTTTTTT. This chain connects TRBV9 to TRBJ2-2; D not certain. The CDR3 extends over 15 amino acids. With 1 base removed from V and 6 bases from J, the gap between germline ends came to 13 bases. From germline, CDR1 is SGDLS and CDR2 YYNGEE.

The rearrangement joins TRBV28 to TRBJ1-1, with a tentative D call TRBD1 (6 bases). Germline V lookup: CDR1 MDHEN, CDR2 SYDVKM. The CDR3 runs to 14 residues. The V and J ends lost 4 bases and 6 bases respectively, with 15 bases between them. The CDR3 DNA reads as TGTGCCAGCAGTTCCCCTACAGGGACCCCTGAAGCTTTCTTT. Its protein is CASSSPTGTPEAFF.

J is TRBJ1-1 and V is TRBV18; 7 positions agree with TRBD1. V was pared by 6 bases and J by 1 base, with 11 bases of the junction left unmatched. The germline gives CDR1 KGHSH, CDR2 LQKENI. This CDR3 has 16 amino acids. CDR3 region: CASSQYPGQENTEAFF. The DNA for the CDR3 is TGTGCCAGCTCCCAATACCCCGGACAGGAGAACACTGAAGCTTTCTTT.

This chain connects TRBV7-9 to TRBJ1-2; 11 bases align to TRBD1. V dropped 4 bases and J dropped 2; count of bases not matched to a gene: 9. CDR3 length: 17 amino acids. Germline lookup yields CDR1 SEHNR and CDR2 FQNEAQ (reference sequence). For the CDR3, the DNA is TGTGCCAGCAGCTCACAGGGCCGGGACAGGGGGAACTATGGCTACACCTTC. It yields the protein CASSSQGRDRGNYGYTF.

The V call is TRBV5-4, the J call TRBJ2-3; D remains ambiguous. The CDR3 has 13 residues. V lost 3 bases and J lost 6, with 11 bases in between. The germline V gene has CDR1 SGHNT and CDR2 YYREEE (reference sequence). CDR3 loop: CASSSPNTDTQYF. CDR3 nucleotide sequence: TGTGCCAGCAGCTCACCCAATACGGATACGCAGTATTTT.

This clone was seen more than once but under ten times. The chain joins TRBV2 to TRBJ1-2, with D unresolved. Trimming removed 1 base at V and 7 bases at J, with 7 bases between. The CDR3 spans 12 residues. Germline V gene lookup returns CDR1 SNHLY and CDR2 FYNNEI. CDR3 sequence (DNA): TGTGCCAGCAGTGAAGGCCTGAGTGGCTACACCTTC. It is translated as CASSEGLSGYTF.